The text below deals with one T cell receptor (beta chain). Its antigen is undetermined. A read error may produce the germline difference seen at one junction end. This record belongs to a study of PD-1 blockade in classical Hodgkin lymphoma. Study results and caveats: Repertoire differences lack defined causes, possibly disease activity or prior therapy. Exclusion was the outcome for patients who began nivolumab under 1 year after ASCT. By C4D1, CD4+ diversity increased significantly, especially in complete responders.

Time point of the sample: cycle 4 day 1 (C4D1), after five to seven weeks of nivolumab. Following autologous stem cell transplantation, relapse occurred in every patient, and exposure to brentuximab vedotin varied. Patients' outcomes at their best amounted to complete response, partial response or progressive disease. The table came from immunoSEQ multiplex PCR; TCRdb's copy has only in-frame clones and leaves some out. Found here are about 7,000 clones, roughly 80% of them singletons; the top ten hold around 43%. Germline CDR1 KGHSH, CDR2 LQKENI. CDR3 length: 13 amino acids. The receptor's source is a human donor with classical Hodgkin lymphoma. The sequenced sample was peripheral blood mononuclear cells (PBMCs), obtained before the fourth cycle of nivolumab. V is TRBV18 and J is TRBJ2-5; 9 positions agree with TRBD2. The CDR3 nucleotides read TGTGCCAGCTCACCGCAGAGGCTAGCGGGACGGAACTTC. Its translation: CASSPQRLAGRNF. Supplemented by reference TRBV18 and TRBJ2-5, the full variable domain reads NAGVMQNPRHLVRRRGQEARLRCSPMKGHSHVYWYRQLPEEGLKFMVYLQKENIIDESGMPKERFSAEFPKEGPSILRIQQVVRGDSAAYFCASSPQRLAGRNFGPGTRLLVL.